The T cell receptor beta chain under discussion was sequenced for a study of response to subunit inactivated influenza vaccine. Findings of the study overall: Each seasonal influenza vaccination recruits few new T cells, the authors suggested.

The CDR3 length is 13 residues. Per germline, CDR1 SEHNR and CDR2 FQNEAQ (reference sequence). V lost 3 bases and J 8 bases, leaving 13 bases between the germline ends. TCRdb analysed the RT-PCR reads with MiXCR anew, one entry per CDR3 protein. The top ten hold approximately 12% of the sample, which has around 580,000 distinct CDR3 sequences, 14% seen once. Concerning this clonotype itself: Its target is not known.

The sequence was obtained from a man aged 45-65 years who received an inactivated influenza vaccine. The starting material was PBMCs from blood, obtained 12 days after vaccination. The rearrangement links TRBV7-9 to TRBJ1-2, with D possibly matching TRBD1 (6 bases). The CDR3 coding sequence is TGTGCCAGCAGCTTGGAACAGGGACCCGGCTACACCTTC. It translates to CASSLEQGPGYTF.